This TCR beta chain originates from a study of cytotoxic CD8 clonotypes in ibrutinib-treated CLL. Study background: Partial responses totalled around 25 and complete responses 2; after median 68 months, around 14 remained remitted and roughly twelve progressed. General observations from the study: Once treatment began, public clonotypes, which were uncommon, contracted or stayed stable.

On this clone itself: Its antigen is unidentified.

The CDR3 loop spans 15 amino acids. V shed 6 bases and J shed 0 bases, with 14 bases lying between them. The germline V gene encodes CDR1 LNHDA and CDR2 SQIVND (reference sequence). Depths of 1 in 200,000 to 1 in 1 million T cells were the sequencing target. Data came from immunoSEQ multiplex PCR; TCRdb stores just in-frame clones and leaves some out. The data contain some 140,000 clones, approximately 90% of them singletons. The source is a human donor with chronic lymphocytic leukemia. The chain combines TRBV19 with TRBJ2-5; D gene ambiguous. The starting material was PBMCs, obtained after 12 months of ibrutinib treatment. In DNA, the CDR3 is TGTGCCAGTAGAAACAGATCGATGCACCAAGAGACCCAGTACTTC. It is translated as CASRNRSMHQETQYF. The variable domain in full, completed from reference TRBV19 and TRBJ2-5, reads DGGITQSPKYLFRKEGQNVTLSCEQNLNHDAMYWYRQDPGQGLRLIYYSQIVNDFQKGDIAEGYSVSREKKESFPLTVTSAQKNPTAFYLCASRNRSMHQETQYFGPGTRLLVL.